The 10 T cell receptor beta chains presented below share a single source sample, sequenced in a study of OX40 agonist ivuxolimab in advanced cancers. Library generation was performed with the immunoSEQ multiplex PCR assay. In its TCRdb copy, this immuneACCESS table keeps in-frame sequences only and misses some clones. Where compared with another copy, unresolved V genes explain less than half of these, and the others have no known cause. The sample contains about 73,000 clones, 86% of them found a single time. 8% of the sample belongs to the ten largest clones. The input for sequencing was CD4+ or CD8+ T cells sorted from blood, taken in a trial of the OX40 agonist ivuxolimab. The receptors here all came from an adult with an advanced solid tumor such as melanoma, head and neck, liver or kidney cancer.

The genes are TRBV2 and TRBJ1-1, with TRBD1 matching over 9 bases. This CDR3 contains 13 residues. The J segment lost 6 bases and the V segment lost 4 bases, leaving 3 bases of the junction unmatched. Looked up from germline, CDR1 is SNHLY and CDR2 is FYNNEI. DNA of the CDR3: TGTGCCAGCAGTGGGGACAGGGCTGCTGAAGCTTTCTTT. Its protein product is CASSGDRAAEAFF.

CDR3 loop: CASSSHPGLPGNEQFF. In DNA, the CDR3 is TGTGCCAGCAGCTCACATCCGGGACTACCGGGGAATGAGCAGTTCTTC. The chain couples TRBV5-4 to TRBJ2-1, with 7 bases aligning to TRBD2. This CDR3 is 16 amino acids long. V was pared by 3 bases and J by 7 bases, with 13 bases of the junction left unmatched. The germline gives CDR1 SGHNT, CDR2 YYREEE (reference sequence).

The V gene is TRBV27, the J gene TRBJ2-3; 7 nucleotides line up with TRBD2. CDR1 is MNHEY and CDR2 is SMNVEV in the germline V gene (reference sequence). The CDR3 is 12 residues long. The V segment lost 6 bases and the J segment 10 bases; nucleotides outside the gene matches: 7. CDR3 sequence (DNA): TGTGCCAGCAGCCGTAGCGGGTCTTCGCAGTATTTT. It translates to CASSRSGSSQYF.

Note on this clone: A junction boundary mismatches the germline segment, possibly from a read error. The sample has other DNA sequences that encode this CDR3 too. V is TRBV5-4 and J is TRBJ1-5, with 10 bases matching TRBD1. The CDR3 consists of 15 residues. CDR1 and CDR2 (germline): SGHNT, YYREEE (reference sequence). The CDR3 nucleotides are TGCGCCAGCAGCTTGGACAGGGGGGTAAATCAGCCCCAGCATTTT. It yields the protein CASSLDRGVNQPQHF.

This sequence joins TRBV6-6 and TRBJ1-1; D not certain. V shed 2 bases and J shed 4 bases, with 11 bases lying between them. CDR1 MNHNY and CDR2 SVGAGI come from the germline V gene (reference sequence). The CDR3 totals 14 residues. In DNA form, the CDR3 reads TGTGCCAGCAGTTACAACGGGCTTGGCACTGAAGCTTTCTTT. Protein product: CASSYNGLGTEAFF.

CDR3 sequence reads: CATSRGPRGAGDTQYF. The DNA of the CDR3 is TGTGCCACCAGCAGAGGGCCCCGCGGGGCCGGAGATACGCAGTATTTT. This chain connects TRBV15 to TRBJ2-3; D may be TRBD2 (6 bases). CDR1 is LNHNV, CDR2 YYDKDF, per germline (reference sequence). Between the trimmed V and J ends, which lost 1 base and 5 bases, there was a span of 16 bases. CDR3 length: 16 residues.

The gene calls are TRBV6-5 and TRBJ2-7, with no clear D. The CDR3 has 15 residues. Germline values: CDR1 MNHEY, CDR2 SVGAGI. Trimming took off 4 bases at V and 1 base at J, with 14 bases between the two ends. This CDR3 reads CASSSSKRFSYEQYF. The CDR3 DNA reads as TGTGCCAGCAGTTCCTCCAAACGCTTTTCCTACGAGCAGTACTTC.

This clone occurred a few times. The V call is TRBV7-9, the J call TRBJ1-4, with a tentative D call TRBD1 (6 bases). Per the germline V gene, CDR1 is SEHNR and CDR2 is FQNEAQ (reference sequence). V lost 4 bases, J lost 5 bases, and 20 bases lay in between. The CDR3 contains 17 residues. The CDR3 sequence: CASSSTSTLRGNEKLFF. The CDR3 nucleotides read TGTGCCAGCAGCTCCACCTCAACCCTAAGGGGGAATGAAAAACTGTTTTTT.

The V gene is TRBV19, the J gene TRBJ2-5; D uncertain. There are 12 residues in the CDR3. The V end was cut by 5 bases, the J end by 5 bases, with 9 bases between. Germline V CDR1 and CDR2: LNHDA, SQIVND (reference sequence). The CDR3, as DNA: TGTGCCAGTAGTTGGGGTTTGGAGACCCAGTACTTC. Its translation is CASSWGLETQYF. The full variable domain, rest sourced from reference TRBV19 and TRBJ2-5, is DGGITQSPKYLFRKEGQNVTLSCEQNLNHDAMYWYRQDPGQGLRLIYYSQIVNDFQKGDIAEGYSVSREKKESFPLTVTSAQKNPTAFYLCASSWGLETQYFGPGTRLLVL.

This chain links TRBV7-2 with TRBJ2-2; D is uncertain. The germline V gene encodes CDR1 SGHTA and CDR2 FQGNSA. The V end lost 1 base, the J end lost 10 bases, and 16 bases lay between the germline ends. The CDR3 runs 15 residues. CDR3 coding DNA: TGTGCCAGCAGCTTAGTGGGTAGCCGAGTGGCGGAGCTGTTTTTT. As protein: CASSLVGSRVAELFF.